A selection of T cell receptor beta chains follows, all from one sample in a study of blood T cell repertoires in COVID-19. TCRdb's copy holds only in-frame clones and misses some; the assay was immunoSEQ multiplex PCR. The sample holds around 180,000 clones; 84% are singletons and the top ten take more than 10%. The source material was PBMCs or T cells enriched from blood (not recorded which). The receptors were gathered from a man in his fifties or sixties who had recovered from COVID-19. The CDR3 runs from the conserved cysteine through the conserved F or W. The order of the fields is clone size, D gene, J gene, V gene, CDR3 DNA, CDR3 protein. A D gene is named only where the DNA matches it firmly. For some rows the clone size is stated as once, few or many, or as a class when expanded; others skip it.

clone_size: -
d_call: -
j_call: TRBJ2-7
v_call: TRBV9
cdr3_nt: TGTGCCAGCAGCGTTGCAGGGTTCGACGAGCAGTACTTC
cdr3_aa: CASSVAGFDEQYF

clone_size: -
d_call: TRBD1
j_call: TRBJ1-1
v_call: TRBV19
cdr3_nt: TGTGCCAGTAGTCAAACAGGGGACTCTGAAGCTTTCTTT
cdr3_aa: CASSQTGDSEAFF

clone_size: -
d_call: TRBD2
j_call: TRBJ2-5
v_call: TRBV7-9
cdr3_nt: TGTGCCAGCAGCCCCGGACTAGCGGAGACCCAGTACTTC
cdr3_aa: CASSPGLAETQYF

clone_size: -
d_call: -
j_call: TRBJ1-5
v_call: TRBV2
cdr3_nt: TGTGCCAGCACCTTCCGGTGGGGGGGCAATCAGCCCCAGCATTTT
cdr3_aa: CASTFRWGGNQPQHF

clone_size: few
d_call: TRBD1
j_call: TRBJ2-7
v_call: TRBV7-8
cdr3_nt: TGTGCCAGCAGCCCTAGTACACCCGGGACAGGGTGGTACGAGCAGTACTTC
cdr3_aa: CASSPSTPGTGWYEQYF

clone_size: once
d_call: -
j_call: TRBJ2-5
v_call: TRBV3-1/TRBV3-2
cdr3_nt: TGTGCCAGCAGCCTGGGACTTTATGGGACCCAGTACTTC
cdr3_aa: CASSLGLYGTQYF

clone_size: -
d_call: TRBD2
j_call: TRBJ2-2
v_call: TRBV7-9
cdr3_nt: TGTGCCAGCAGCCTCGGGATCCTAGCGGGGCGCCGAATGACCGGGGAGCTGTTTTTT
cdr3_aa: CASSLGILAGRRMTGELFF

clone_size: -
d_call: TRBD2
j_call: TRBJ2-1
v_call: TRBV6-5
cdr3_nt: TGTGCCAGCAGTTCCGAGCGGGGTGGATACAATGAGCAGTTCTTC
cdr3_aa: CASSSERGGYNEQFF

clone_size: once
d_call: TRBD1
j_call: TRBJ2-3
v_call: TRBV14
cdr3_nt: TGTGCCAGCAGCCAAGATAGGGACAGGGTCAGCACAGATACGCAGTATTTT
cdr3_aa: CASSQDRDRVSTDTQYF

clone_size: few
d_call: -
j_call: TRBJ1-5
v_call: TRBV6-5
cdr3_nt: TGTGCCACCCGAGGGGGTCAGCCCCAGCATTTT
cdr3_aa: CATRGGQPQHF

clone_size: -
d_call: -
j_call: TRBJ2-5
v_call: TRBV18
cdr3_nt: TGTGCCAGCTCACCGGGCGGGACAGCGTGGGGACAAGAGACCCAGTACTTC
cdr3_aa: CASSPGGTAWGQETQYF

clone_size: -
d_call: -
j_call: TRBJ1-5
v_call: TRBV7-9
cdr3_nt: TGTGCCAGCAGCTTATTCAACAGTGATAGCAATCAGCCCCAGCATTTT
cdr3_aa: CASSLFNSDSNQPQHF

clone_size: few
d_call: TRBD1
j_call: TRBJ1-1
v_call: TRBV2
cdr3_nt: TGTGCCAGCAACAATGCGGACAGGCCGACCACTGAAGCTTTCTTT
cdr3_aa: CASNNADRPTTEAFF

clone_size: -
d_call: TRBD1
j_call: TRBJ1-1
v_call: TRBV2
cdr3_nt: TGTGCCAGCAGTGAAAGTCAGGGGGCGAGAACTGAAGCTTTCTTT
cdr3_aa: CASSESQGARTEAFF

clone_size: few
d_call: TRBD1
j_call: TRBJ1-5
v_call: TRBV12-5
cdr3_nt: TGTGCTAGTGGTTTGGTACTTACAGGGGGCCTTAATCAGCCCCAGCATTTT
cdr3_aa: CASGLVLTGGLNQPQHF

clone_size: -
d_call: TRBD1
j_call: TRBJ1-1
v_call: TRBV19
cdr3_nt: TGTGCCAGTAGTAGAAGGACAGGGGTAAACACTGAAGCTTTCTTT
cdr3_aa: CASSRRTGVNTEAFF

clone_size: -
d_call: TRBD1
j_call: TRBJ1-6
v_call: TRBV18
cdr3_nt: TGTGCCAGCTCACCAGGGACAGGGGCAGCACCCCTCCACTTT
cdr3_aa: CASSPGTGAAPLHF

clone_size: -
d_call: -
j_call: TRBJ2-7
v_call: TRBV11-2
cdr3_nt: TGTGCCAGCAGCTTTGTGAGGACGGGAGAAGAATTC
cdr3_aa: CASSFVRTGEEF

clone_size: -
d_call: -
j_call: TRBJ2-5
v_call: TRBV21-1
cdr3_nt: TGTGCCAGCAGCTACGGGACACAGCAAGAGACCCAGTACTTC
cdr3_aa: CASSYGTQQETQYF

clone_size: -
d_call: -
j_call: TRBJ2-3
v_call: TRBV5-8
cdr3_nt: TGTGCCAGCAGCTTTCGACAAGTTGCAATAGATACGCAGTATTTT
cdr3_aa: CASSFRQVAIDTQYF

clone_size: -
d_call: TRBD1
j_call: TRBJ1-6
v_call: TRBV5-1
cdr3_nt: TGCGCCAGCAGCGCGGGGGGACAGACGACTCTCCTGAATTCACCCCTCCACTTT
cdr3_aa: CASSAGGQTTLLNSPLHF

clone_size: -
d_call: -
j_call: TRBJ2-1
v_call: TRBV11-2
cdr3_nt: TGTGCCAGCAGCAAGGACACCAACAATGAGCAGTTCTTC
cdr3_aa: CASSKDTNNEQFF

clone_size: -
d_call: -
j_call: TRBJ2-7
v_call: TRBV7-6
cdr3_nt: TGTGCCACCTCAGAGGAGGCTGCAAGAACCTACGAGCAGTACTTC
cdr3_aa: CATSEEAARTYEQYF

clone_size: -
d_call: TRBD1
j_call: TRBJ2-5
v_call: TRBV19
cdr3_nt: TGTGCCAGTAGGGACAGGGGTAAGGAGACCCAGTACTTC
cdr3_aa: CASRDRGKETQYF

clone_size: -
d_call: TRBD1
j_call: TRBJ1-3
v_call: TRBV19
cdr3_nt: TGTGCCAGTAGTCTCACGACAGGGGCCTACTCTGGAAACACCATATATTTT
cdr3_aa: CASSLTTGAYSGNTIYF

clone_size: -
d_call: -
j_call: TRBJ1-4
v_call: TRBV3-1/TRBV3-2
cdr3_nt: TGTGCCAGCAGCCAGAAGCTTGCAACTAATGAAAAACTGTTTTTT
cdr3_aa: CASSQKLATNEKLFF

clone_size: -
d_call: TRBD1
j_call: TRBJ1-2
v_call: TRBV6-5
cdr3_nt: TGTGCCGTATCAGCAGCGGGACAGGGGACTTTTGGCTACACCTTC
cdr3_aa: CAVSAAGQGTFGYTF

clone_size: -
d_call: -
j_call: TRBJ1-1
v_call: TRBV24-1
cdr3_nt: TGTGCCACCCGTGGTGAAGGGGCGACCACTGAAGCTTTCTTT
cdr3_aa: CATRGEGATTEAFF

clone_size: -
d_call: -
j_call: TRBJ1-6
v_call: TRBV12-5
cdr3_nt: TGTGCTCGATACGGGGAGAGTAGGTTGAATTCACCCCTCCACTTT
cdr3_aa: CARYGESRLNSPLHF

clone_size: few
d_call: TRBD1
j_call: TRBJ1-1
v_call: TRBV6-6
cdr3_nt: TGTGCCAGCAGCCCCGGGACAGTAAACACTGAAGCTTTCTTT
cdr3_aa: CASSPGTVNTEAFF

clone_size: -
d_call: -
j_call: TRBJ2-3
v_call: TRBV28
cdr3_nt: TGTGCCAGCAGTAGAAATCCAGGGGACCTCACAGATACGCAGTATTTT
cdr3_aa: CASSRNPGDLTDTQYF

clone_size: few
d_call: TRBD1
j_call: TRBJ2-3
v_call: TRBV6-5
cdr3_nt: TGTGCCAGCAGTTACTGGGCCGGACAGGGTTTAGATACGCAGTATTTT
cdr3_aa: CASSYWAGQGLDTQYF

clone_size: -
d_call: TRBD1
j_call: TRBJ1-2
v_call: TRBV3-1/TRBV3-2
cdr3_nt: TGTGCCAGCAGCCAAGTGGCAGGGGGCGGCTATGGCTACACCTTC
cdr3_aa: CASSQVAGGGYGYTF

clone_size: -
d_call: -
j_call: TRBJ2-1
v_call: TRBV7-3
cdr3_nt: TGTGCCAGCAGCTTAGGACACAGGGATAGCTCCTACAATGAGCAGTTCTTC
cdr3_aa: CASSLGHRDSSYNEQFF

clone_size: -
d_call: -
j_call: TRBJ1-1
v_call: TRBV5-6
cdr3_nt: TGTGCCAGCAGCCTAGCCCCGACAGAGGGGGCTGAAGCTTTCTTT
cdr3_aa: CASSLAPTEGAEAFF

clone_size: few
d_call: TRBD2
j_call: TRBJ2-1
v_call: TRBV4-3
cdr3_nt: TGCGCCAGCAGCGACGGGACTAGCGGTTACAATGAGCAGTTCTTC
cdr3_aa: CASSDGTSGYNEQFF

clone_size: once
d_call: -
j_call: TRBJ1-1
v_call: TRBV30
cdr3_nt: TGTGCCTGGAGGAGGGAACACCTGAACACTGAAGCTTTCTTT
cdr3_aa: CAWRREHLNTEAFF

clone_size: -
d_call: -
j_call: TRBJ1-1
v_call: TRBV10-3
cdr3_nt: TGTGCCACCGGACAGAACACTGAAGCTTTCTTT
cdr3_aa: CATGQNTEAFF

clone_size: -
d_call: -
j_call: TRBJ1-2
v_call: TRBV28
cdr3_nt: TGTGCCAGCAGCCGGGGGGATTATGGCTACACCTTC
cdr3_aa: CASSRGDYGYTF

clone_size: once
d_call: TRBD1
j_call: TRBJ1-2
v_call: TRBV9
cdr3_nt: TGTGCCAGCAGCGTCGACGACAGGGGGGGAGATGGCTACACCTTC
cdr3_aa: CASSVDDRGGDGYTF

clone_size: -
d_call: -
j_call: TRBJ1-1
v_call: TRBV3-1/TRBV3-2
cdr3_nt: TGTGCCAGCAGCCAACAGGGAAGGGGGAACACTGAAGCTTTCTTT
cdr3_aa: CASSQQGRGNTEAFF

clone_size: -
d_call: TRBD1
j_call: TRBJ2-7
v_call: TRBV18
cdr3_nt: TGTGCCAGCTCACCCGACAGGGTCGGCGAGCAGTACTTC
cdr3_aa: CASSPDRVGEQYF

clone_size: -
d_call: TRBD1
j_call: TRBJ2-4
v_call: TRBV7-9
cdr3_nt: TGTGCCAGCAGCTCAGACCTAGGGACAGGGACCCACATTCAGTACTTC
cdr3_aa: CASSSDLGTGTHIQYF

clone_size: -
d_call: TRBD2
j_call: TRBJ2-1
v_call: TRBV2
cdr3_nt: TGTGCCAGCAGTCCGGGACTAGCGTCTGAGCAGTTCTTC
cdr3_aa: CASSPGLASEQFF

clone_size: -
d_call: TRBD1
j_call: TRBJ1-2
v_call: TRBV3-1/TRBV3-2
cdr3_nt: TGTGCCAGCAGCCCCAAGTCAGGGGGCCATGGCTACACCTTC
cdr3_aa: CASSPKSGGHGYTF

clone_size: -
d_call: TRBD1
j_call: TRBJ2-3
v_call: TRBV19
cdr3_nt: TGTGCCGGTGGGACAGGGAGCACAGATACGCAGTATTTT
cdr3_aa: CAGGTGSTDTQYF

clone_size: -
d_call: -
j_call: TRBJ1-2
v_call: TRBV19
cdr3_nt: TGTGCCAGTAGTGGCCCGGGACTGAAGACCTACACCTTC
cdr3_aa: CASSGPGLKTYTF

clone_size: -
d_call: -
j_call: TRBJ1-2
v_call: TRBV19
cdr3_nt: TGTGCCAGTAGTATAAGCCCCCACAGGGTAAACTATGGCTACACCTTC
cdr3_aa: CASSISPHRVNYGYTF

clone_size: -
d_call: -
j_call: TRBJ2-5
v_call: TRBV28
cdr3_nt: TGTGCCAGCAGCCGTGCCACGGGGTGGGAGACCCAGTACTTC
cdr3_aa: CASSRATGWETQYF

clone_size: -
d_call: -
j_call: TRBJ2-6
v_call: TRBV3-1/TRBV3-2
cdr3_nt: TGTGCCAGCAGCATTCTCTCTGGGGCCAACGTCCTGACTTTC
cdr3_aa: CASSILSGANVLTF

clone_size: -
d_call: -
j_call: TRBJ1-6
v_call: TRBV10-3
cdr3_nt: TGTGCCATCAGTGTTGGCCCCTCGGGTAATTCACCCCTCCACTTT
cdr3_aa: CAISVGPSGNSPLHF

clone_size: -
d_call: -
j_call: TRBJ2-1
v_call: TRBV7-2
cdr3_nt: TGTGCCAGCAGCTCTTCTAATGAGCAGTTCTTC
cdr3_aa: CASSSSNEQFF

clone_size: few
d_call: -
j_call: TRBJ2-7
v_call: TRBV9
cdr3_nt: TGTGCCAGCAGCGTAGGGCAGGCGAGCTCCTACGAGCAGTACTTC
cdr3_aa: CASSVGQASSYEQYF

clone_size: -
d_call: -
j_call: TRBJ2-2
v_call: TRBV6-1
cdr3_nt: TGTGCTCTTAGTACCGGGAACGGGGAGCTGTTTTTT
cdr3_aa: CALSTGNGELFF

clone_size: -
d_call: -
j_call: TRBJ1-3
v_call: TRBV7-2
cdr3_nt: TGTGCCAGCAGCCATCCTCGGGGTTCCGGAAACACCATATATTTT
cdr3_aa: CASSHPRGSGNTIYF